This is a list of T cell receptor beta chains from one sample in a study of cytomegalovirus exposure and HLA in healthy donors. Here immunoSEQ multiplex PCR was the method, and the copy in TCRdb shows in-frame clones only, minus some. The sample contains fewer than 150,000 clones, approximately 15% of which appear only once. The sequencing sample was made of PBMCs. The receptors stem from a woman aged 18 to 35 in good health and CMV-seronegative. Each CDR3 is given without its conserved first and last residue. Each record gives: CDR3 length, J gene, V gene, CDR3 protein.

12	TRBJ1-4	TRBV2	ASNLQGAGEKLF
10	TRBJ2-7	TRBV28	ASSDRVREQY
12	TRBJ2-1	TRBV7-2	ASSMGLAYNEQF
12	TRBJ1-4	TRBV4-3	ASSHVDRNEKLF
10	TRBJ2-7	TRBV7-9	ASSLAQGQVN
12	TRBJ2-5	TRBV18	ASSPSGMQETQY
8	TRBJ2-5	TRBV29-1	SVARETQY
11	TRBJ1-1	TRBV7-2	ASSQTANTEAF
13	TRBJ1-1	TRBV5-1	ASSLTQGGSTEAF
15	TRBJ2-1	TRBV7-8	ASSLGLAGSRYNEQF
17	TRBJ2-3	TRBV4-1	ASSRLKGGAAAKTDTQY
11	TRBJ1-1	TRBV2	ASRPDRYTEAF
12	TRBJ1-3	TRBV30	AWMSGTFGNTIY
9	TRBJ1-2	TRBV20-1	SARSEDGYT
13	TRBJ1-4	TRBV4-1	ASSQDAGTNEKLF
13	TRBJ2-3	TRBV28	ASSFGERNADTQY
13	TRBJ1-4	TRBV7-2	ASSRDRALNEKLF
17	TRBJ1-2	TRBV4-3	ASSQALGTPGTFNGGYT
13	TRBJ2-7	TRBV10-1	ASSEGGQGAYEQY
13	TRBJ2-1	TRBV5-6	ASSNRDRTYNEQF
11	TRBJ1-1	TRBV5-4	ASRGQANTEAF
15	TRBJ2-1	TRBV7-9	ASSRTSGRAVDNEQF
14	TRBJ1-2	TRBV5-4	ASSAPSLLANYGYT
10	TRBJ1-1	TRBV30	AWTDGTVKAF
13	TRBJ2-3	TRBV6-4	ASSDGTSSTDTQY
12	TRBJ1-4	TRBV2	ASSVNMGREKLF
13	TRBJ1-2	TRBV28	ASSFMDRGFYGYT
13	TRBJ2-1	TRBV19	ASSISSGSGSEQF
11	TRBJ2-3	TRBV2	ASSPTGRDTQY
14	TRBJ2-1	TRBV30	ATGGRGLGSYNEQF
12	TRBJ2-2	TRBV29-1	SVAPAPGAGELF
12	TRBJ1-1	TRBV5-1	ASSTRALHSEAF
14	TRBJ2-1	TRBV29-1	SVASHAGPYPNEQF
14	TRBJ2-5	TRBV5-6	ASSLGAGRLGETQY
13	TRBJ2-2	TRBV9	ASSVAGGLTGELF
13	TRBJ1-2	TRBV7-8	ASSPQTGANYGYT
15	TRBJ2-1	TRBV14	ASSPAPGSSSYNEQF
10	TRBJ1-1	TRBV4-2	ASSHPGTEAF
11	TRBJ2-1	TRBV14	ASSQNRPDEQF
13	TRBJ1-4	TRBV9	ASSVGGTGDEKLF
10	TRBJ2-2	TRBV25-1	ASSDLIGELF
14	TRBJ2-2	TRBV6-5	ASSYSEGEETGELF
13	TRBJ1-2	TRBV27	ASSRTGDANYGYT
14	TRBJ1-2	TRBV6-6	ASSYSTAGGLYGYT
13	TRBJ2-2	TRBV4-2	ASSRLAGGTGELF
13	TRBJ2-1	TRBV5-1	ASSLSSGTNNEQF
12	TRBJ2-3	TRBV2	ASRKGGSTDTQY
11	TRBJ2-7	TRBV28	ASRGTGGGEQY
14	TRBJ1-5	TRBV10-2	ASSDLDRDSNQPQH
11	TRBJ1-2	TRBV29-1	SVVPGQGDGYT
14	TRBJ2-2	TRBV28	ASSLWGRGYTGELF
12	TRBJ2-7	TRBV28	ASSTRTKTYEQY